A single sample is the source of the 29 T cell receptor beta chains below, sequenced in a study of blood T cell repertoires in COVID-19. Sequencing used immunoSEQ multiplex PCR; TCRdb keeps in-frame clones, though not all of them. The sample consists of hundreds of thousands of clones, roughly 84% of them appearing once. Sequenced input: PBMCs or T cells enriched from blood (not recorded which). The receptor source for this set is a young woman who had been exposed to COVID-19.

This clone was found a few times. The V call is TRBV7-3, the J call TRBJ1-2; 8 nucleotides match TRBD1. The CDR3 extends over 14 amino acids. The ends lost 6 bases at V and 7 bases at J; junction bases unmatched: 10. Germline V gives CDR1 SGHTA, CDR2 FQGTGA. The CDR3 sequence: CASRDSDRDSGYTF. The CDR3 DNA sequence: TGTGCCAGCAGAGACTCGGACAGGGACTCTGGCTACACCTTC.

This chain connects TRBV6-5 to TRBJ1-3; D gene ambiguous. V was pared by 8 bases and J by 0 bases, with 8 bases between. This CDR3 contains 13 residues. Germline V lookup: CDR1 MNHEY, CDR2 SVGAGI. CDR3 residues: CASGRFSGNTIYF. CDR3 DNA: TGTGCCAGCGGTCGGTTCTCTGGAAACACCATATATTTT.

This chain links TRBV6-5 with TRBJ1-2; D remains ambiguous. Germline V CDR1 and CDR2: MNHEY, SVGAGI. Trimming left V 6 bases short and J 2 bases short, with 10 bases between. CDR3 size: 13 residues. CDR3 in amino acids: CASRPTENYGYTF. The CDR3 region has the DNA TGTGCCAGCAGACCGACGGAGAACTATGGCTACACCTTC.

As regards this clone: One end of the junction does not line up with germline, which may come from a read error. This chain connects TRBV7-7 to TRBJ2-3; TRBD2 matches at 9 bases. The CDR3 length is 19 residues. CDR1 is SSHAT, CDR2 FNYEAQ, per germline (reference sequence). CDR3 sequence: CASSLAPSLAGAGVDTQYF. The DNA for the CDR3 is TGTGCTAGCAGCTTAGCCCCCTCTTTAGCGGGAGCTGGGGTAGATACGCAGTATTTT.

The CDR3 loop is CASTPTGYGYTF. For the CDR3, the DNA is TGTGCCAGCACCCCAACAGGGTATGGCTACACCTTC. This rearrangement joins TRBV28 to TRBJ1-2, with D perhaps TRBD1 (6 bases). CDR3 length equals 12 residues. The V end was cut by 7 bases, the J end by 5 bases, with 11 bases between. Per the germline V gene, CDR1 is MDHEN and CDR2 is SYDVKM.

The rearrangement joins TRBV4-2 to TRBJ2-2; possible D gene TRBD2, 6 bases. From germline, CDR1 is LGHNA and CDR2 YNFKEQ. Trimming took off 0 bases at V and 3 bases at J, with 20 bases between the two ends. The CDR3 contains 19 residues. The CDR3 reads CASSQDSRGGTAYTGELFF. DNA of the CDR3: TGTGCCAGCAGCCAAGATTCAAGGGGCGGGACGGCATACACCGGGGAGCTGTTTTTT.

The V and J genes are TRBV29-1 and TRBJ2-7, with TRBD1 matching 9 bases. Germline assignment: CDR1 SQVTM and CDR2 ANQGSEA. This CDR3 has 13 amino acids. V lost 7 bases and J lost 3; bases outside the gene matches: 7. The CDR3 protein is CSAADRGGYEQYF. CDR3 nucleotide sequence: TGCAGCGCCGCGGACAGGGGCGGCTACGAGCAGTACTTC.

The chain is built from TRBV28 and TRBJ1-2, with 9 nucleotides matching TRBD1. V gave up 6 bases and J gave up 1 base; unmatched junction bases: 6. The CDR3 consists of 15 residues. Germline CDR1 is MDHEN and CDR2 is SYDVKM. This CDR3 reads CASSESGQGNYGYTF. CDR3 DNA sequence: TGTGCCAGCAGCGAATCGGGACAGGGTAACTATGGCTACACCTTC.

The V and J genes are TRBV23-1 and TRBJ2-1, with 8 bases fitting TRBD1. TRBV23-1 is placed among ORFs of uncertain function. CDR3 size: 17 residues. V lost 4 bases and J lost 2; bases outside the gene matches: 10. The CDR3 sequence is CASSRPHDRGTYNEQFF. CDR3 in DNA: TGCGCCAGCAGTCGACCCCATGACAGGGGAACCTACAATGAGCAGTTCTTC.

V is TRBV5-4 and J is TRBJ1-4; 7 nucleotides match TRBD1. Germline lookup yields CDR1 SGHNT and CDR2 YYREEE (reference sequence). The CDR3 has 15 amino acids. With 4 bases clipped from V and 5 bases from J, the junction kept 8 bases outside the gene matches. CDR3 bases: TGTGCCAGCAGCCCTAAGGGGGCGCAGAATGAAAAACTGTTTTTT. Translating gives CASSPKGAQNEKLFF.

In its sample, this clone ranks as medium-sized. CDR3 region: CASSQGQINTEAFF. CDR3 DNA: TGTGCCAGCAGCCAGGGACAGATAAACACTGAAGCTTTCTTT. The rearrangement links TRBV3-1 (or the pseudogene TRBV3-2) to TRBJ1-1; 7 bases align to TRBD1. Germline loops: CDR1 LGHDT, CDR2 YNNKEL (reference sequence). Trimming took 3 bases from V and 2 from J; bases not matched to a gene: 3. The CDR3 is 14 residues long.

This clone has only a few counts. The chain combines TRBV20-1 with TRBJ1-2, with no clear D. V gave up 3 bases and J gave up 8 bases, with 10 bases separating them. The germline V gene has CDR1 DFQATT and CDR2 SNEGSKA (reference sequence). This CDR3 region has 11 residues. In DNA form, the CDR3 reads TGCAGTGCTAGCTTCCGGGTGGGCTACACCTTC. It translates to CSASFRVGYTF.

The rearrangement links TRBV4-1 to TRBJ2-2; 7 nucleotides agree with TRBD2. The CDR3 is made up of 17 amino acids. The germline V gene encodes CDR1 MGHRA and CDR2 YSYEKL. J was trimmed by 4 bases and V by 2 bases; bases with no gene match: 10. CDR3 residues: CASSQIRLAEATGELFF. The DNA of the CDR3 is TGCGCCAGCAGCCAAATTCGGCTAGCGGAAGCCACCGGGGAGCTGTTTTTT.

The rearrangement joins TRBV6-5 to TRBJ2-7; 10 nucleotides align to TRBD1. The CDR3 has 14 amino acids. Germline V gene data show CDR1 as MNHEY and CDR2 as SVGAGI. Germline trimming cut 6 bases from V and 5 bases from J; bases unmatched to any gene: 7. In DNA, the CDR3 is TGTGCCAGCAGGGAGGGACAGGGGAGGAACGAGCAGTACTTC. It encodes CASREGQGRNEQYF.

The CDR3 loop reads CASSQDRGANTGELFF. CDR3 nucleotide sequence: TGTGCCAGCAGCCAAGATCGGGGGGCGAACACCGGGGAGCTGTTTTTT. This chain uses TRBV4-2 with TRBJ2-2, with TRBD2 matching over 7 bases. The CDR3 totals 16 residues. Germline loops: CDR1 LGHNA, CDR2 YNFKEQ. V shed 0 bases, J shed 0 bases, and the junction held 1 base outside the gene matches.

CDR3 region: CASSHHGTEQYF. The CDR3 nucleotides are TGCGCCAGCAGCCACCACGGGACAGAACAGTACTTC. This chain uses TRBV4-1 with TRBJ2-7; 7 bases fit TRBD1. CDR3 length: 12 residues. J was trimmed by 10 bases and V by 3 bases; bases with no gene match: 6. CDR1 is MGHRA, CDR2 YSYEKL, per germline.

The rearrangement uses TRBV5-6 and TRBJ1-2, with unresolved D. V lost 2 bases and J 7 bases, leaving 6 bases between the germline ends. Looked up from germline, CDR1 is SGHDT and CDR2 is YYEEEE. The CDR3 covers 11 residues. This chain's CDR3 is CASSFLFGYTF. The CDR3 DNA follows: TGTGCCAGCAGCTTTCTTTTTGGCTACACCTTC.

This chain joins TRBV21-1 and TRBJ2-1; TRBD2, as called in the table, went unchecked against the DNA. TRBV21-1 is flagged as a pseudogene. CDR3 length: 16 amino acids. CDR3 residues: CASSKYWSYLPNEQFF. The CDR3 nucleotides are TGTGCCAGCAGCAAATACTGGAGTTATCTTCCCAATGAGCAGTTCTTC.

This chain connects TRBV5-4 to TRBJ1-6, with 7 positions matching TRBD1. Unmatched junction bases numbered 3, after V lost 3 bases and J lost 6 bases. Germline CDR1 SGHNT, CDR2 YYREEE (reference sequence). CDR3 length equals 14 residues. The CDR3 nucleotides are TGTGCCAGCAGCTACCGGGACAGTAATTCACCCCTCCACTTT. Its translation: CASSYRDSNSPLHF.

This CDR3 reads CASSQGGGSSPLHF. The CDR3 coding sequence is TGTGCCAGCAGCCAAGGGGGCGGGAGTTCACCCCTCCACTTT. The chain combines TRBV3-1 (or the pseudogene TRBV3-2) with TRBJ1-6; D perhaps matches TRBD1 (5 bases). The V end lost 1 base, the J end lost 9 bases, and 10 bases lay between the germline ends. Looked up from germline, CDR1 is LGHDT and CDR2 is YNNKEL (reference sequence). The CDR3 has 14 amino acids.

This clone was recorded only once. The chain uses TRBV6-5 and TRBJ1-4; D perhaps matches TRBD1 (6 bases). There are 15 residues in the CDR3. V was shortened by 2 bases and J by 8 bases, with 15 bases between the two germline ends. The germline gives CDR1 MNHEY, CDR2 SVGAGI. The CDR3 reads CASSYLGGTGEKLFF. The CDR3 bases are TGTGCCAGCAGTTACCTAGGGGGAACAGGGGAAAAACTGTTTTTT.

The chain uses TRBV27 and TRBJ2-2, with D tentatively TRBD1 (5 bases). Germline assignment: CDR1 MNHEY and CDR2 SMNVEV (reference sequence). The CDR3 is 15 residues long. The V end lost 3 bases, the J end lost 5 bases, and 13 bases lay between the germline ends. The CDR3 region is CASSFGGAGTGELFF. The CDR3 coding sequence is TGTGCCAGCAGTTTTGGTGGGGCCGGAACCGGGGAGCTGTTTTTT.

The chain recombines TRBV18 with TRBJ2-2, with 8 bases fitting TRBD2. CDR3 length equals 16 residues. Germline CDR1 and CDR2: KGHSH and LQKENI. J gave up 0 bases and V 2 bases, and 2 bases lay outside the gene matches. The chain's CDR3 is CASSPKGLANTGELFF. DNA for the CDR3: TGTGCCAGCTCACCAAAGGGACTAGCGAACACCGGGGAGCTGTTTTTT.

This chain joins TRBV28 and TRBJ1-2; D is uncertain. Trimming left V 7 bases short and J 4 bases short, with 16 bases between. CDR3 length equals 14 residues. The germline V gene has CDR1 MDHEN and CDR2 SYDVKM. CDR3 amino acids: CASTIPGVGYGYTF. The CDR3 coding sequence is TGTGCCAGCACCATACCCGGAGTCGGCTATGGCTACACCTTC.

The CDR3 reads CATSDYRTDEQYF. The CDR3, as DNA: TGTGCCACCAGTGATTACAGAACCGACGAGCAGTACTTC. The genes are TRBV24-1 and TRBJ2-7; D is uncertain. V lost 2 bases and J lost 5, with 9 bases in between. This CDR3 has 13 amino acids. Germline V gives CDR1 KGHDR, CDR2 SFDVKD.

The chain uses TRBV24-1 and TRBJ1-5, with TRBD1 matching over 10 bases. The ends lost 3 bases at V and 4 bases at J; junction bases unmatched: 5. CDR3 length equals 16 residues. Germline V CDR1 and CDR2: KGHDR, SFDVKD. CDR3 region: CATSDGDRGQNQPQHF. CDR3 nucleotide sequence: TGTGCCACCAGTGATGGTGACAGGGGGCAGAATCAGCCCCAGCATTTT.

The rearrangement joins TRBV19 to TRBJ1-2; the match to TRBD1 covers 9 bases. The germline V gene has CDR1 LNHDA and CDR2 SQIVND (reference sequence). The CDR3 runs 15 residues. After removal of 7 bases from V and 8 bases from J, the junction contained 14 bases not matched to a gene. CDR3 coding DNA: TGTGCCAGTAACCGGGACAGGGTTGGGGCGATGGGCTACACCTTC. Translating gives CASNRDRVGAMGYTF.

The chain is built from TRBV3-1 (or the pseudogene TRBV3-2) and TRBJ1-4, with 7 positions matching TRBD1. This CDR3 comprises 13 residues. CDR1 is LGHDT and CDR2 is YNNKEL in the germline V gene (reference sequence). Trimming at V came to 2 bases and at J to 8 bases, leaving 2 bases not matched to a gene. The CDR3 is CASSQQGGEKLFF. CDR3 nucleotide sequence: TGTGCCAGCAGCCAACAGGGGGGCGAAAAACTGTTTTTT.

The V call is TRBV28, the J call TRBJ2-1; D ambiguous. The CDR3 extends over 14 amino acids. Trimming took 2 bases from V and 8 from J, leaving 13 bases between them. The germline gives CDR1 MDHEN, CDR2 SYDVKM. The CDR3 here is CASSLIRVRHEQFF. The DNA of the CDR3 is TGTGCCAGCAGTTTAATACGGGTTAGACATGAGCAGTTCTTC.